This T cell receptor beta chain was identified in a study of human T cells and chemical hapten exposure. Study overall: In the approximately 25-week study, patients were dosed weekly with diphenylcyclopropenone on the scalp throughout.

General observations from the study: Expanded TCRs clustered into significantly more large CDR3 similarity groups than controls, the analysis revealed.

The time point was: patch test 1, 2 weeks after DPC sensitization. Regarding treatment: therapeutic diphenylcyclopropenone sensitization with weekly scalp DPC. A note on this clonotype: Its antigen remains unknown.

Trimming at V came to 4 bases and at J to 7 bases, leaving 6 bases not matched to a gene. This CDR3 has 16 amino acids. Germline values: CDR1 SGHRS, CDR2 YFSETQ. The study used a library that attached unique molecular identifiers to individual cDNA molecules. TCRdb re-derived calls from the RACE reads in MiXCR, one entry per CDR3 protein. The sample includes 95,000 or so distinct CDR3 sequences, over 9.5% seen only once; the top ten take 2% to 2.5%. This clonotype originated in a man between 35 and 55 years old with alopecia areata. Some clones in this sample may be carry-over from other donors' samples. Sample: whole blood, taken in connection with sensitization to the hapten diphenylcyclopropenone (DPC). The V gene is TRBV5-1, the J gene TRBJ2-2, with 14 bases that match TRBD2. CDR3: CASSTTSGRAVGELFF. CDR3 sequence (DNA): TGCGCCAGCAGCACGACTAGCGGGAGGGCCGTCGGGGAGCTGTTTTTT.